This T cell receptor beta chain was found in a study of blood T cell repertoires in COVID-19. Study-wide context: Spain, Italy and the United States supplied samples that represented acute and convalescent COVID-19. Sources were T cells, B-cell-depleted T cells, or PBMCs; the material itself was cDNA or gDNA.

Original data processing: Counts of nucleated cells, estimated from reference gene primer amplification, were obtained. The protocol was immunoSEQ multiplex PCR, while the TCRdb copy is restricted to in-frame clones and leaves out a portion. V and J calls plus clone size are reproduced from that table; the DNA served to infer D and trimming. The sample shows a few hundred thousand clones, 89% of them seen only once. In germline, CDR1 is LNHDA, CDR2 SQIVND (reference sequence). This CDR3 contains 15 residues. V shed 2 bases and J 1 base; nucleotides not matched to a gene: 2. The sequence was collected from a woman in her thirties or forties who had recovered from COVID-19. The chain has TRBV19 and TRBJ2-3; 8 nucleotides match TRBD1. Input material: peripheral blood. Written as DNA, the CDR3 is TGTGCCAGTAGTATACGGACAGGGCGCACAGATACGCAGTATTTT. This sequence encodes CASSIRTGRTDTQYF.